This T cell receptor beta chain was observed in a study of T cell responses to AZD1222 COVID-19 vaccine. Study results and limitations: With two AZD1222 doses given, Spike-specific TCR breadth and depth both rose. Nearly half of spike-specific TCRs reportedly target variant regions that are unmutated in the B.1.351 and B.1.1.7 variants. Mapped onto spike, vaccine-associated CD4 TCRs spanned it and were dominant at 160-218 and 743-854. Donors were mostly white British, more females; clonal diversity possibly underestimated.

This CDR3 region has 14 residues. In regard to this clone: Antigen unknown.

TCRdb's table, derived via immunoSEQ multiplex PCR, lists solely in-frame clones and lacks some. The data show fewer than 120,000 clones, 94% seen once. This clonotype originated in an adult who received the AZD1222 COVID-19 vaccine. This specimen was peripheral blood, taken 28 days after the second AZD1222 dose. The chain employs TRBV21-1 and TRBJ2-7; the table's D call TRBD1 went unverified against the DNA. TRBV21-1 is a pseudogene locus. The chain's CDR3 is CASSKGDREVSHCF. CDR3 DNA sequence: TGTGCCAGCAGCAAAGGGGACAGGGAAGTCTCCCACTGCTTC.